This T cell receptor beta chain was captured by sequencing in a study of beta chain features in type 1 diabetes. Trimming took off 0 bases at V and 1 base at J, with 9 bases between the two ends. Germline CDR1 and CDR2: SGHRS and YFSETQ. The CDR3 runs 15 residues. The authors reverse transcribed all of the isolated RNA, so sequencing captured expressed TCRB transcripts. Naive, central memory and regulatory T cell samples yielded about 4 million reads on average. This table comes from immunoSEQ multiplex PCR, and its TCRdb copy is limited to in-frame clones, with some not included. The sample holds approximately 150,000 clones, roughly 10% seen once. Findings and caveats of the study: Within each of all four CD4+ subsets, Type 1 diabetes patients had TCRB CDR3s that were moderately but significantly shorter. Compared with healthy donors, patients appeared to share more similar naive, central memory and regulatory TCRB repertoires.

Based on CD45RO/CCR7/CD25/CD127/CD95/CD27, CD4+ regulatory, stem cell-like memory, naive and central memory cells were sorted. To note about this clone: The antigen remains unidentified.

Sequenced sample: central memory CD4+ T cells from blood. This clonotype originated in a woman aged 40-49 years in good health. The rearrangement joins TRBV5-1 to TRBJ2-3, with D possibly TRBD2 on 6 matching bases. The DNA for the CDR3 is TGCGCCAGCAGCTTGGCGGGGGTTGGCACAGATACGCAGTATTTT. Its translation: CASSLAGVGTDTQYF.